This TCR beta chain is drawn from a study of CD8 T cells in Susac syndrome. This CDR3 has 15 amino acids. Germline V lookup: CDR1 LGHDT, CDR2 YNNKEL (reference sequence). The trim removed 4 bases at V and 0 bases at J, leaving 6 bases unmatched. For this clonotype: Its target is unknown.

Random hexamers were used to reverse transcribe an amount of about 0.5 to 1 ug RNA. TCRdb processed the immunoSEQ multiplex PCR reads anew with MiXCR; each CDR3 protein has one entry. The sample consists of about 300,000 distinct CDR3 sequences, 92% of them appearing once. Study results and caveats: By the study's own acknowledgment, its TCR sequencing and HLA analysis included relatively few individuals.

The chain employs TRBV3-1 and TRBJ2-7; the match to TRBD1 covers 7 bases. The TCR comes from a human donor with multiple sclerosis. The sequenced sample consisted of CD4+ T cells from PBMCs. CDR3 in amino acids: CASSPGTDFSYEQYF. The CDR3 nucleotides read TGTGCCAGCAGCCCCGGGACAGACTTCTCCTACGAGCAGTACTTC.